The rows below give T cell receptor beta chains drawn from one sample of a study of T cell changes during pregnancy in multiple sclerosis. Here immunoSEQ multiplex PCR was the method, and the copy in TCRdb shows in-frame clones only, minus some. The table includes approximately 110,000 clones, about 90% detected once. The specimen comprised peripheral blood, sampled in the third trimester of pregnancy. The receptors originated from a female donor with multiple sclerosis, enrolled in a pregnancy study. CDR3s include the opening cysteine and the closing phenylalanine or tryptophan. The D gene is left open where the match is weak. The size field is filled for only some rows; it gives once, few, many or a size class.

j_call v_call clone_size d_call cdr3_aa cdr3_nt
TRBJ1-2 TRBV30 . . CAWSADRSYGYTF TGTGCCTGGAGTGCCGACAGGAGCTATGGCTACACCTTC
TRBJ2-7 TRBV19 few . CASSIVAAGEQYF TGTGCCAGTAGTATAGTCGCTGCGGGGGAGCAGTACTTC
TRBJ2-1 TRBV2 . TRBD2 CASSYSGLAGVYNEQFF TGTGCCAGCAGTTACAGCGGACTAGCGGGAGTTTACAATGAGCAGTTCTTC
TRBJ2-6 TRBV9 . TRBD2 CASSRSTGGAGANVLTF TGTGCCAGCAGCCGATCGACGGGAGGCGCTGGGGCCAACGTCCTGACTTTC
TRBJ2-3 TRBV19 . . CASWYTTSTDTQYF TGTGCCAGTTGGTACACGACTAGCACAGATACGCAGTATTTT
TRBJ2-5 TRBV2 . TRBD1 CASSADRGRETQYF TGTGCCAGCAGTGCAGACAGGGGGCGGGAGACCCAGTACTTC
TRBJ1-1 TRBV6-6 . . CASSTGQLNTEAFF TGTGCCAGCAGTACGGGACAACTAAACACTGAAGCTTTCTTT
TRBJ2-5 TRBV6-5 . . CASSWGGAETQYF TGTGCCAGCAGTTGGGGGGGCGCAGAGACCCAGTACTTC
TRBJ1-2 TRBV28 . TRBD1 CASSRGTGEFGYGYTF TGTGCCAGCAGCCGTGGGACAGGGGAATTCGGGTATGGCTACACCTTC
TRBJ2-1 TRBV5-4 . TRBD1 CASSSATDRGNNEQFF TGTGCCAGCAGCTCGGCCACGGACAGGGGGAACAATGAGCAGTTCTTC
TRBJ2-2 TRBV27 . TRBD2 CASSLRLAVTGELFF TGTGCCAGCAGTTTACGACTAGCGGTAACCGGGGAGCTGTTTTTT
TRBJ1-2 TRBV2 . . CASRQGSEYGYTF TGTGCCAGCAGACAGGGCTCGGAGTATGGCTACACCTTC
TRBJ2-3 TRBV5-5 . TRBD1 CASSSGDRGDTQYF TGTGCCAGCAGCTCGGGGGACAGGGGTGATACGCAGTATTTT
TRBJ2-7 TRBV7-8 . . CASRGGLGYEQYF TGTGCCAGCAGGGGGGGTTTAGGGTACGAGCAGTACTTC
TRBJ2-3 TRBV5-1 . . CASSPLEPDTQYF TGCGCCAGCAGCCCCCTTGAGCCAGATACGCAGTATTTT
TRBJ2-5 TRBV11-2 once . CASSLVHLQGAGLQETQYF TGTGCCAGCAGCTTAGTGCACTTACAGGGAGCGGGGCTCCAAGAGACCCAGTACTTC
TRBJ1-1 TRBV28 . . CASRRASNTEAFF TGTGCCAGCAGGCGGGCCAGTAACACTGAAGCTTTCTTT
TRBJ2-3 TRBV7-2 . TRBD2 CASSHGLAGDTQYF TGTGCCAGCAGCCATGGACTAGCAGGGGATACGCAGTATTTT
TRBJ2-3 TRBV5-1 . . CASSYLDSSTDTQYF TGCGCCAGCAGCTACTTGGACAGTTCCACAGATACGCAGTATTTT
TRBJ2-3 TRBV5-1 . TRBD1 CASSIRTGTGSTDTQYF TGCGCCAGCAGCATCCGAACCGGGACAGGGAGCACAGATACGCAGTATTTT
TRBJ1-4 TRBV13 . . CASSRGGDISEKLFF TGTGCCAGCAGCCGCGGGGGGGACATTAGTGAAAAACTGTTTTTT
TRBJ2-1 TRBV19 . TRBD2 CASRPPRGLAAYNEQFF TGTGCCAGTAGGCCCCCCCGCGGGCTAGCGGCCTACAATGAGCAGTTCTTC
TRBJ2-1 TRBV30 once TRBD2 CAFESGEGPYNEQFF TGTGCCTTTGAATCCGGGGAGGGGCCCTACAATGAGCAGTTCTTC
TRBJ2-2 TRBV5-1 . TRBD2 CASSSYRTSGDGTGELFF TGCGCCAGCAGTTCCTATCGGACTAGCGGGGACGGCACCGGGGAGCTGTTTTTT
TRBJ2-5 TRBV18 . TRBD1 CASSLGQGPQETQYF TGTGCCAGCTCATTGGGACAGGGACCTCAAGAGACCCAGTACTTC
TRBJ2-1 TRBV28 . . CASSLLSGSYNEQFF TGTGCCAGCAGTTTATTAAGCGGCTCCTACAATGAGCAGTTCTTC
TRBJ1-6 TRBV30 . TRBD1 CAWSVSGTGANSPLHF TGTGCCTGGAGTGTAAGTGGGACAGGGGCGAATTCACCCCTCCACTTT
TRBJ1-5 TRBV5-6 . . CASSYAGGAPDRPQHF TGTGCCAGCAGCTACGCCGGGGGGGCACCAGACCGGCCCCAGCATTTT
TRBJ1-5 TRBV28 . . CAVRQFPNQPQHF TGTGCCGTCAGGCAGTTCCCCAATCAGCCCCAGCATTTT
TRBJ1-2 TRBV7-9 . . CASSLDGDRIYGYTF TGTGCCAGCAGCTTAGATGGCGACAGGATATATGGCTACACCTTC
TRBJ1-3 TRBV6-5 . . CASSYSRGNTIYF TGTGCCAGCAGTTACTCGCGGGGAAACACCATATATTTT
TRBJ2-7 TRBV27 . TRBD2 CASTPSGSSYEQYF TGTGCCAGCACCCCTAGCGGGAGCTCCTACGAGCAGTACTTC
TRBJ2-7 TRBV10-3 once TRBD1 CAISESRGRAVAYEQYF TGTGCCATCAGTGAGTCGAGGGGGCGAGCGGTTGCCTACGAGCAGTACTTC
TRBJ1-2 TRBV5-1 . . CASSLEGRGYGYTF TGCGCCAGCAGCTTGGAGGGCAGGGGCTATGGCTACACCTTC
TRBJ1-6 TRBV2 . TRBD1 CASRGTANSPLHF TGTGCCAGCAGGGGGACAGCTAATTCACCCCTCCACTTT
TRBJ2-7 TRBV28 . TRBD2 CASSLRGLAGGNSYEQYF TGTGCCAGCAGTTTGAGGGGACTAGCGGGAGGAAACTCCTACGAGCAGTACTTC
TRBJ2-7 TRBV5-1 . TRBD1 CASSLVTGGPNYYEQYF TGCGCCAGCAGCTTGGTGACAGGGGGGCCGAATTACTACGAGCAGTACTTC
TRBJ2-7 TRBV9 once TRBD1 CASSARTGSSEQYF TGTGCCAGCAGCGCGAGGACAGGGTCCTCCGAGCAGTACTTC
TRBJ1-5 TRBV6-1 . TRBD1 CASSAATGGLDQPQHF TGTGCCAGCAGTGCGGCGACAGGGGGCTTGGATCAGCCCCAGCATTTT
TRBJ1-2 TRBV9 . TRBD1 CASSLTSGTGLNYGYTF TGTGCCAGCAGCCTCACATCCGGGACAGGGCTTAACTATGGCTACACCTTC
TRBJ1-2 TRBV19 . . CASSRQSAEDVYGYTF TGTGCCAGTAGTCGACAGTCTGCCGAGGACGTTTATGGCTACACCTTC
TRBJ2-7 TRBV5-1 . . CASSLKTSRSHEQYF TGCGCCAGCAGCCTGAAGACTAGTAGGAGTCACGAGCAGTACTTC
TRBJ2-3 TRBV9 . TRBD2 CASSEGAGGITDTQYF TGTGCCAGCAGCGAGGGAGCGGGAGGGATCACAGATACGCAGTATTTT
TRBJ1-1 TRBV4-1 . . CASSQVVQGGTEAFF TGCGCCAGCAGCCAAGTTGTGCAGGGCGGCACTGAAGCTTTCTTT
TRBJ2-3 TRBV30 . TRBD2 CAWTTGLAGVTDTQYF TGTGCCTGGACCACAGGACTAGCGGGGGTGACAGATACGCAGTATTTT
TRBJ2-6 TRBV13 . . CASSLGGGSGANVLTF TGTGCCAGCAGCTTAGGGGGGGGCTCTGGGGCCAACGTCCTGACTTTC
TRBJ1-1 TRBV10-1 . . CASRTVPMRDTEAFF TGCGCCAGCAGGACGGTCCCCATGAGGGACACTGAAGCTTTCTTT
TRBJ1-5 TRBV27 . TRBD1 CASSFQGVGNQPQHF TGTGCCAGCAGTTTCCAGGGGGTCGGAAATCAGCCCCAGCATTTT
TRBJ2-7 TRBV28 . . CASSRVNYEQYF TGTGCCAGCAGCCGAGTAAACTACGAGCAGTACTTC
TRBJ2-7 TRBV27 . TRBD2 CASRWGEGSEQYF TGTGCCAGCAGGTGGGGGGAGGGCAGCGAGCAGTACTTC
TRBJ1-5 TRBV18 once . CASSPGGSNQPQHF TGTGCCAGCTCACCCGGGGGGAGCAATCAGCCCCAGCATTTT
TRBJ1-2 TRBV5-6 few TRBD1 CASSWGGQGNYGYTF TGTGCCAGCAGCTGGGGGGGACAGGGGAACTATGGCTACACCTTC